Sequencing of this T cell receptor (beta chain) was carried out in a study of T-cell memory formation after mild COVID-19. Study-level background: TCR clusters mostly belonged to single donors.

CDR1 is SGHVS and CDR2 is FNYEAQ in the germline V gene. The length of the CDR3 is 15 residues. V dropped 1 base and J dropped 3 bases, with 7 bases sitting between them. Each CDR3 protein is one row after TCRdb ran MiXCR on the 5' RACE reads. The table records some 88,000 distinct CDR3 sequences, nearly 25% of them present only once. The sequence was collected from a man aged 18 to 29 who had mild COVID-19 (a few samples of this study predate the infection). Cell type and time point are not known. The gene calls are TRBV7-6 and TRBJ2-6; D is unclear. The specimen was PBMCs or a T cell subset sorted from them (not recorded which). The CDR3 loop is CASSLVPSGANVLTF. The CDR3 nucleotides read TGTGCCAGCAGCTTAGTACCTAGTGGGGCCAACGTCCTGACTTTC.